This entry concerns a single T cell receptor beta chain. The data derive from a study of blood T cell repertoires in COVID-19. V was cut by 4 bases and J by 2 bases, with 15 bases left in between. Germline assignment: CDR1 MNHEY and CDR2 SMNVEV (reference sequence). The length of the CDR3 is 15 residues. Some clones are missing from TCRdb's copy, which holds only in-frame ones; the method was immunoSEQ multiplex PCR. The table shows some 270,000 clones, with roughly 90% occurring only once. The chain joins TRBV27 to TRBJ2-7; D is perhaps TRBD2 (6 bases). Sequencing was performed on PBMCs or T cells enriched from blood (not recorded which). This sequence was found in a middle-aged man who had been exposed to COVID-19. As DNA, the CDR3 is TGTGCCAGCAGTTCAGTAGCGGAAGTCGCCTACGAGCAGTACTTC. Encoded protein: CASSSVAEVAYEQYF.